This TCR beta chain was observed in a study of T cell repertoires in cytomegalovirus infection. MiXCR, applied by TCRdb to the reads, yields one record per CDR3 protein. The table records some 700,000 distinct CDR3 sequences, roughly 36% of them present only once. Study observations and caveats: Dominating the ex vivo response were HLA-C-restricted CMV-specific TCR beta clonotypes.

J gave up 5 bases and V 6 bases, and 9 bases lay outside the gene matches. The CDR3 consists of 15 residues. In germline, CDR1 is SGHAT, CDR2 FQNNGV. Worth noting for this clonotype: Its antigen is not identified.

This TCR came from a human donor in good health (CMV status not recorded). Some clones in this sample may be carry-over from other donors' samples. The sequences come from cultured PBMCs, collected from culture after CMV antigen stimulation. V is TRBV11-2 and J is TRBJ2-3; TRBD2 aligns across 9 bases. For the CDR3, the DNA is TGTGCCAGCAGTCGTGGCGGGAGGGCGGAAGATACGCAGTATTTT. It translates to CASSRGGRAEDTQYF.